One and the same sample provided the 10 T cell receptor beta chains below, sequenced in a study of CD4+ T cells in melanoma. Clones were sequenced by immunoSEQ multiplex PCR, and TCRdb holds only the in-frame ones, with some missing. The sample carries roughly 7,000 clones, roughly 47% recorded once. Specimen: cells from a culture (not recorded whether cultured in vitro). The receptors originated from a human donor with melanoma.

J is TRBJ2-1 and V is TRBV6-5, with TRBD2 as a possible D gene (6 bases). The CDR3 length is 14 residues. The germline V gene has CDR1 MNHEY and CDR2 SVGAGI. V was pared by 2 bases and J by 6 bases, with 11 bases between. The CDR3 nucleotides read TGTGCCAGCAGTTACGGCGGGGTTTCCAATGAGCAGTTCTTC. Translated, it gives CASSYGGVSNEQFF.

Judged by abundance, this clone is medium-sized. This rearrangement joins TRBV9 to TRBJ1-4; TRBD1 might be the D (5 bases). CDR1 SGDLS and CDR2 YYNGEE come from the germline V gene. The V and J ends lost 6 bases and 4 bases respectively, with 13 bases between them. The CDR3 has 14 amino acids. In DNA, the CDR3 is TGTGCCAGCAACACCGGGACGGGTAATGAAAAACTGTTTTTT. Translated, it gives CASNTGTGNEKLFF.

This chain links TRBV30 with TRBJ2-1, with 7 positions matching TRBD1. Per the germline V gene, CDR1 is GTSNPN and CDR2 is SVGIG (reference sequence). This CDR3 is built from 14 residues. The ends lost 4 bases at V and 1 base at J; junction bases unmatched: 4. CDR3 sequence (DNA): TGTGCCTGGACTAAGGGGGCTTCCTACAATGAGCAGTTCTTC. Translated: CAWTKGASYNEQFF. Full variable domain (outside the CDR3, taken from reference TRBV30 and TRBJ2-1): SQTIHQWPATLVQPVGSPLSLECTVEGTSNPNLYWYRQAAGRGLQLLFYSVGIGQISSEVPQNLSASRPQDRQFILSSKKLLLSDSGFYLCAWTKGASYNEQFFGPGTRLTVL.

This clone was observed a single time. The chain uses TRBV30 and TRBJ2-7; D gene ambiguous. The V end lost 5 bases, the J end lost 8 bases, and 10 bases lay between the germline ends. This CDR3 comprises 10 residues. Germline CDR1 reads GTSNPN; CDR2 reads SVGIG (reference sequence). CDR3: CAWGNEKQYF. The CDR3, as DNA: TGTGCCTGGGGCAACGAGAAGCAGTACTTC.

V is TRBV5-6 and J is TRBJ2-7; either TRBD1 or TRBD2 may supply D (5 bases each). This CDR3 comprises 14 residues. V shed 4 bases and J shed 2 bases, with 13 bases lying between them. Germline V gene sequence: CDR1 SGHDT, CDR2 YYEEEE. The CDR3 DNA is TGTGCCAGCAGCCCCGGGACGGACACCTACGAGCAGTACTTC. Translation: CASSPGTDTYEQYF.

The chain links TRBV6-5 to TRBJ2-7, with 8 bases matching TRBD1. The CDR3 spans 14 residues. In germline, CDR1 is MNHEY, CDR2 SVGAGI. J gave up 5 bases and V 2 bases, and 5 bases lay outside the gene matches. The CDR3 here is CASSYRQGLHEQYF. CDR3 nucleotide sequence: TGTGCCAGCAGTTACCGACAGGGGCTACACGAGCAGTACTTC.

This chain joins TRBV29-1 and TRBJ2-3; TRBD2 matches 9 bases. Germline lookup yields CDR1 SQVTM and CDR2 ANQGSEA. This CDR3 is built from 14 residues. The trim removed 5 bases at V and 0 bases at J, leaving 3 bases unmatched. CDR3 bases: TGCAGCGTTATTAGCGGGGGCAGCACAGATACGCAGTATTTT. It is translated as CSVISGGSTDTQYF.

The chain is built from TRBV30 and TRBJ2-7, with D tentatively TRBD2 (6 bases). The CDR3 is made up of 14 amino acids. The germline CDR1 and CDR2 sequences are GTSNPN and SVGIG (reference sequence). V was shortened by 3 bases and J by 5 bases, with 17 bases between the two germline ends. The CDR3 is CAWRIGRGIDEQYF. CDR3 nucleotides: TGTGCCTGGAGGATCGGGAGAGGGATCGACGAGCAGTACTTC. The full variable domain, completed using reference TRBV30 and TRBJ2-7, is SQTIHQWPATLVQPVGSPLSLECTVEGTSNPNLYWYRQAAGRGLQLLFYSVGIGQISSEVPQNLSASRPQDRQFILSSKKLLLSDSGFYLCAWRIGRGIDEQYFGPGTRLTVT.

The rearrangement joins TRBV9 to TRBJ2-1, with no clear D. The V and J ends lost 0 bases and 9 bases respectively, with 10 bases between them. The V gene's germline CDR1 is SGDLS and CDR2 YYNGEE. The CDR3 is made up of 13 amino acids. The CDR3 is CASSVGFRTEQFF. Here the CDR3 DNA reads TGTGCCAGCAGCGTAGGCTTTAGAACTGAGCAGTTCTTC. The whole variable domain, remainder taken from reference TRBV9 and TRBJ2-1, is DSGVTQTPKHLITATGQRVTLRCSPRSGDLSVYWYQQSLDQGLQFLIQYYNGEERAKGNILERFSAQQFPDLHSELNLSSLELGDSALYFCASSVGFRTEQFFGPGTRLTVL.

The chain combines TRBV5-6 with TRBJ1-2; perhaps TRBD1 as D (5 bases). The CDR3 sequence is 13 residues long. Germline V gene data show CDR1 as SGHDT and CDR2 as YYEEEE. Deletions cut 0 bases from V and 9 bases from J, with 12 bases between. The CDR3 loop is CASSLDRSYRYTF. In DNA form, the CDR3 reads TGTGCCAGCAGCTTGGACAGGAGCTACCGCTACACCTTC. Complete variable domain (other parts from reference TRBV5-6 and TRBJ1-2): DAGVTQSPTHLIKTRGQQVTLRCSPKSGHDTVSWYQQALGQGPQFIFQYYEEEERQRGNFPDRFSGHQFPNYSSELNVNALLLGDSALYLCASSLDRSYRYTFGSGTRLTVV.